Each of the 9 T cell receptor beta chains below was sequenced from the same sample in a study of CD8 T cell repertoires and HIV-1 epitope variants. Sequencing was performed with immunoSEQ multiplex PCR; in TCRdb, only in-frame clones are kept and a portion is missing. The data hold roughly 5,000 clones, with about 70% observed a single time. These receptors lack a known antigen. Sequencing was performed on cultured CD8+ T cells derived from PBMCs. The receptors derive from a male donor with HIV.

The chain carries TRBV11-2 and TRBJ2-1, with D unresolved. The CDR3 contains 17 residues. V was pared by 6 bases and J by 0 bases, with 18 bases between. Germline V gives CDR1 SGHAT, CDR2 FQNNGV. CDR3 sequence reads: CASRGFGSESSYNEQFF. The CDR3 bases are TGTGCCAGCAGGGGTTTCGGCAGTGAGAGCTCCTACAATGAGCAGTTCTTC.

V usage is TRBV29-1 and J usage is TRBJ1-4; tentative D call: TRBD1 (5 bases). V lost 0 bases to trimming and J lost 7 bases, with 12 bases between them. CDR1 and CDR2 (germline): SQVTM, ANQGSEA. This CDR3 is 14 amino acids long. CDR3: CSVEDYAGGEKLFF. Written as DNA, the CDR3 is TGCAGCGTTGAAGATTATGCTGGGGGTGAAAAACTGTTTTTT.

This chain connects TRBV5-6 to TRBJ1-5; the D gene is possibly TRBD1 (5 bases). Germline lookup yields CDR1 SGHDT and CDR2 YYEEEE. This CDR3 comprises 15 residues. V lost 0 bases and J 7 bases, leaving 14 bases between the germline ends. The CDR3 DNA is TGTGCCAGCAGCTTGGCTGCGGGGCATATCCAGCCCCAGCATTTT. Its translation: CASSLAAGHIQPQHF.

A few counts support this clone. CDR3 DNA sequence: TGTGCCAGCAGCATCGGACAGGGGAGCGCCTACGAGCAGTACTTC. Residues: CASSIGQGSAYEQYF. This chain uses TRBV7-2 with TRBJ2-7; 9 bases align to TRBD1. Germline trimming cut 5 bases from V and 2 bases from J; bases unmatched to any gene: 7. The CDR3 length is 15 residues. Germline V CDR1 and CDR2: SGHTA, FQGNSA.

The CDR3 DNA reads as TGCGCCAGCAGCTTGGGTGTCTACAATGAGCAGTTCTTC. Amino acids: CASSLGVYNEQFF. The rearrangement uses TRBV5-1 and TRBJ2-1; D ambiguous. This CDR3 has 13 amino acids. V shed 0 bases and J shed 3 bases, with 4 bases lying between them. From germline, CDR1 is SGHRS and CDR2 YFSETQ.

The rearrangement joins TRBV7-8 to TRBJ2-1; D uncertain. The CDR3 covers 12 residues. Germline CDR1 and CDR2: SGHVS and FQNEAQ. Trimming took off 1 base at V and 9 bases at J, with 7 bases between the two ends. The CDR3 region has the DNA TGTGCCAGCAGCTTAGGGGAAGGTGAGCAGTTCTTC. It codes for CASSLGEGEQFF.

The chain recombines TRBV28 with TRBJ2-1, with D possibly matching TRBD2 (6 bases). Germline CDR1 is MDHEN and CDR2 is SYDVKM. The CDR3 length is 11 residues. The V and J ends lost 3 bases and 9 bases respectively, with 6 bases between them. The CDR3: CASSLRGEQFF. The CDR3 DNA is TGTGCCAGCAGTTTGCGGGGTGAGCAGTTCTTC.

The chain uses TRBV28 and TRBJ2-5; 9 nucleotides line up with TRBD1. Germline CDR1 is MDHEN and CDR2 is SYDVKM. V lost 0 bases and J lost 3; bases outside the gene matches: 2. CDR3 length equals 15 residues. The CDR3 region is CASSLWGDREETQYF. As DNA, the CDR3 is TGTGCCAGCAGTTTATGGGGGGACAGGGAAGAGACCCAGTACTTC.

The J gene is TRBJ2-1, the V gene TRBV29-1, with 8 bases that match TRBD1. This CDR3 is built from 16 residues. V was pared by 5 bases and J by 0 bases, with 9 bases of the junction left unmatched. Germline V lookup: CDR1 SQVTM, CDR2 ANQGSEA. The CDR3 DNA reads as TGCAGCGTTATCAGGACAGGGTTTAACTCCTACAATGAGCAGTTCTTC. Its translation: CSVIRTGFNSYNEQFF.